These 5 T cell receptor beta chains were all obtained from the same sample, sequenced in a study of blood T cell repertoires in COVID-19 (dated by TCRdb to the early 2020s). The method was the immunoSEQ multiplex PCR assay. TCRdb provides this immuneACCESS table in a form limited to in-frame rearrangements. Some clones are lacking; in checked studies, under half of them reflect an unresolved V gene, and why the rest are absent is not known. This sample comprises about 87,000 clones, around 85% of them detected only once. The leading ten clones occupy more than 15% of the sample. The material sequenced was peripheral blood. The receptors here all came from a woman at least 80 years old with active or convalescent COVID-19.

The chain combines TRBV4-1 with TRBJ2-3; the match to TRBD1 covers 9 bases. Germline lookup yields CDR1 MGHRA and CDR2 YSYEKL. The CDR3 consists of 17 residues. J was trimmed by 1 base and V by 0 bases; bases with no gene match: 5. The CDR3: CASSQDGRTGGTDTQYF. The DNA for the CDR3 is TGCGCCAGCAGCCAAGACGGGAGGACAGGGGGCACAGATACGCAGTATTTT.

This chain joins TRBV27 and TRBJ2-1, with D maybe TRBD1 (7 bases). The CDR3 is made up of 15 amino acids. Germline values: CDR1 MNHEY, CDR2 SMNVEV (reference sequence). V was trimmed by 6 bases and J by 8 bases, leaving 20 bases between them. The CDR3 coding sequence is TGTGCCAGCAGAAGCGACAGGGTCGGGGGCCATGAGCAGTTCTTC. Translated, it gives CASRSDRVGGHEQFF.

CDR3 nucleotides: TGTGCCAGCAGTCCGGGACAGCACTATGGCTACACCTTC. This translates into CASSPGQHYGYTF. This sequence joins TRBV12-3 or TRBV12-4 and TRBJ1-2; 7 nucleotides line up with TRBD1. CDR3 size: 13 residues. J gave up 3 bases and V 5 bases, and 3 bases lay outside the gene matches.

The chain links TRBV6-6 to TRBJ1-6, with D possibly matching TRBD1 (6 bases). The CDR3 extends over 14 amino acids. V gave up 4 bases and J gave up 9 bases, with 13 bases separating them. Germline V lookup: CDR1 MNHNY, CDR2 SVGAGI (reference sequence). The CDR3 DNA sequence: TGTGCCAGCAGTTTTGCGGGGGCCCGTTCACCCCTCCACTTT. This encodes CASSFAGARSPLHF.

J is TRBJ1-1 and V is TRBV19, with D perhaps TRBD1 (6 bases). Per germline, CDR1 LNHDA and CDR2 SQIVND (reference sequence). V lost 6 bases, J lost 5 bases, and 22 bases lay in between. The CDR3 spans 16 residues. The DNA for the CDR3 is TGTGCCAGTAGGCCGAGACAGGACAATCCGGAGACTGAAGCTTTCTTT. It yields the protein CASRPRQDNPETEAFF.